Sequencing of this T cell receptor (beta chain) was carried out in a study of blood T cell repertoires in COVID-19. About the research overall: The United States, Italy and Spain were the sources of the acute and convalescent COVID-19 samples. Sample material is recorded as cDNA or gDNA derived from T cells, B-cell-depleted T cells, or PBMCs.

The germline V gene encodes CDR1 LGHNA and CDR2 YSLEER. The CDR3 has 17 residues. V shed 2 bases and J 3 bases; nucleotides not matched to a gene: 11. How the authors handled the data: Reference gene primer amplification gave estimated nucleated cell counts. TCRdb's table, derived via immunoSEQ multiplex PCR, lists solely in-frame clones and lacks some. The DNA gave D and trimming, while V, J and clone size come from that table. In the table there are under 250,000 clones, 65% to 85% of which are singletons. Source material: peripheral blood. This sequence was found in a man aged 40-55 years with active or convalescent COVID-19. This chain joins TRBV4-3 and TRBJ2-3; TRBD2 matches at 7 bases. The CDR3, as DNA: TGCGCCAGCAGCCAAACCCGGGCTAGCGGAGGTACAGATACGCAGTATTTT. Residues: CASSQTRASGGTDTQYF.